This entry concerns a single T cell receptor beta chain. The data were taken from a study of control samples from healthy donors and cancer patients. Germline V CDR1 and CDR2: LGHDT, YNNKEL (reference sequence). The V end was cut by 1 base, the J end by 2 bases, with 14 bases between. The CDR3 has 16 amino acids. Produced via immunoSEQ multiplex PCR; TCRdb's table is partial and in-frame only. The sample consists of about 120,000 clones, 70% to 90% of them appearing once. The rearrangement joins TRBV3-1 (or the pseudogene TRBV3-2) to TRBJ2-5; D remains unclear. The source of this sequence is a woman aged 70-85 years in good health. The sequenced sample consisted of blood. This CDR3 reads CASSQVRSALQETQYF. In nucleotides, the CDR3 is TGTGCCAGCAGCCAAGTTCGTTCTGCTCTTCAAGAGACCCAGTACTTC.